The 24 T cell receptor beta chains below all came from one sample that was sequenced in a study of cytomegalovirus exposure and HLA in healthy donors. A multiplex PCR was run with 60 Vbeta primers and 13 Jbeta primers. Method: immunoSEQ multiplex PCR; TCRdb's copy keeps in-frame clones and lacks some. The sample totals approximately 100,000 clones. Material: PBMCs. These receptors came from a middle-aged man in good health and CMV-seronegative.

The genes are TRBV7-8 and TRBJ2-1, with D tentatively TRBD1 (5 bases). Trimming took 4 bases from V and 4 from J, leaving 14 bases between them. Germline V gives CDR1 SGHVS, CDR2 FQNEAQ. The CDR3 is made up of 15 amino acids. The CDR3, as DNA: TGTGCCAGCAGCTCCCGCATAAGACAGTACAATGAGCAGTTCTTC. It translates to CASSSRIRQYNEQFF. Full variable domain (outside the CDR3, taken from reference TRBV7-8 and TRBJ2-1): GAGVSQSPRYKVAKRGQDVALRCDPISGHVSLFWYQQALGQGPEFLTYFQNEAQLDKSGLPSDRFFAERPEGSVSTLKIQRTQQEDSAVYLCASSSRIRQYNEQFFGPGTRLTVL.

The V gene is TRBV5-5, the J gene TRBJ2-3; 11 bases match TRBD2. The germline CDR1 and CDR2 sequences are SGHKS and YYEKEE (reference sequence). CDR3 length: 15 residues. The trim removed 2 bases at V and 5 bases at J, leaving 4 bases unmatched. The CDR3 nucleotides are TGTGCCAGCAGCTTTACCGGGACTAGCGGAGATACGCAGTATTTT. Amino acid sequence: CASSFTGTSGDTQYF.

V usage is TRBV5-1 and J usage is TRBJ1-1; D is undetermined. Trimming took 4 bases from V and 4 from J, leaving 14 bases between them. Looked up from germline, CDR1 is SGHRS and CDR2 is YFSETQ. The CDR3 spans 14 residues. CDR3 protein: CASSLEPQATEAFF. CDR3 nucleotides: TGCGCCAGCAGCCTGGAACCCCAGGCCACTGAAGCTTTCTTT.

This chain connects TRBV6-5 to TRBJ1-1; 8 bases match TRBD1. V was clipped by 6 bases and J by 3 bases; unmatched bases: 3. Germline values: CDR1 MNHEY, CDR2 SVGAGI. The CDR3 spans 13 residues. The chain's CDR3 is CASRQGAYTEAFF. The CDR3 DNA reads TGTGCCAGCAGGCAGGGGGCTTACACTGAAGCTTTCTTT.

The chain is built from TRBV9 and TRBJ2-3; D remains unclear. V was cut by 2 bases and J by 2 bases, with 6 bases left in between. From germline, CDR1 is SGDLS and CDR2 YYNGEE. There are 13 residues in the CDR3. CDR3 sequence (DNA): TGTGCCAGCAGCGTTAGACACACAGATACGCAGTATTTT. Its protein product is CASSVRHTDTQYF.

The chain is built from TRBV6-5 and TRBJ2-5; 8 nucleotides align to TRBD2. J lost 5 bases, V lost 7 bases, and 12 bases had no gene match. Germline CDR1 MNHEY, CDR2 SVGAGI. CDR3 length equals 15 residues. CDR3: CASTPTGGAGETQYF. The CDR3 DNA reads as TGTGCCAGCACGCCTACCGGGGGGGCGGGGGAGACCCAGTACTTC.

J is TRBJ2-5 and V is TRBV6-5; D might be TRBD2 (6 bases). Looked up from germline, CDR1 is MNHEY and CDR2 is SVGAGI. Between the trimmed V and J ends, which lost 8 bases and 2 bases, there was a span of 12 bases. This CDR3 is 13 amino acids long. The CDR3 coding sequence is TGTGCCAGCCGCAGGGACTTTCAAGAGACCCAGTACTTC. Its protein is CASRRDFQETQYF.

The V gene is TRBV19, the J gene TRBJ2-3, with 8 positions matching TRBD1. The CDR3 runs 16 residues. Trimming at V came to 5 bases and at J to 2 bases, leaving 9 bases not matched to a gene. CDR1 and CDR2 (germline): LNHDA, SQIVND (reference sequence). The CDR3: CASSRTPGQATDTQYF. The CDR3 bases are TGTGCCAGTAGTCGCACTCCGGGACAGGCCACAGATACGCAGTATTTT.

The genes are TRBV4-3 and TRBJ2-7; perhaps TRBD2 as D (5 bases). V was shortened by 2 bases and J by 4 bases, with 9 bases between the two germline ends. CDR3 size: 13 residues. CDR1 LGHNA and CDR2 YSLEER come from the germline V gene. CDR3 in amino acids: CASSQMRGYEQYF. CDR3 nucleotide sequence: TGCGCCAGCAGCCAAATGCGCGGGTACGAGCAGTACTTC.

The chain joins TRBV7-9 to TRBJ1-1, with unresolved D. V lost 5 bases and J lost 11, with 21 bases in between. CDR3 length: 14 residues. Per germline, CDR1 SEHNR and CDR2 FQNEAQ (reference sequence). DNA for the CDR3: TGTGCCAGCAGCGGAGTGGTTGGTCGTACGATGGCTTTCTTT. Protein sequence: CASSGVVGRTMAFF.

The CDR3 DNA follows: TGTGCCAGCAGCAAGACAGGGGGGACAGGGAACACCGGGGAGCTGTTTTTT. Its translation is CASSKTGGTGNTGELFF. The chain recombines TRBV7-2 with TRBJ2-2; 9 bases fit TRBD1. Per the germline V gene, CDR1 is SGHTA and CDR2 is FQGNSA. With V trimmed by 5 bases and J by 1 base, 8 bases remained unmatched. The CDR3 sequence is 17 residues long. The full variable domain, in which reference TRBV7-2 and TRBJ2-2 provide the parts outside the CDR3, is GAGVSQSPSNKVTEKGKDVELRCDPISGHTALYWYRQSLGQGLEFLIYFQGNSAPDKSGLPSDRFSAERTGGSVSTLTIQRTQQEDSAVYLCASSKTGGTGNTGELFFGEGSRLTVL.

This chain links TRBV7-9 with TRBJ1-6; TRBD1 is a possible D gene (6 bases). V was pared by 5 bases and J by 7 bases, with 18 bases between. The CDR3 spans 16 residues. Germline-derived CDR1 and CDR2 are SEHNR and FQNEAQ (reference sequence). CDR3: CASSRGGGAENSPLHF. CDR3 in DNA: TGTGCCAGCAGCCGCGGTGGGGGGGCAGAAAATTCACCCCTCCACTTT.

This chain connects TRBV6-1 to TRBJ1-5; D not resolved. Germline CDR1 and CDR2: MNHNS and SASEGT. CDR3 length: 13 residues. V lost 4 bases to trimming and J lost 2 bases, with 6 bases between them. Here the CDR3 DNA reads TGTGCCAGCAGTGTTACAGGCAATCAGCCCCAGCATTTT. Translating gives CASSVTGNQPQHF.

The V gene is TRBV18, the J gene TRBJ2-7; D not certain. Per the germline V gene, CDR1 is KGHSH and CDR2 is LQKENI. V was shortened by 0 bases and J by 6 bases, with 15 bases between the two germline ends. There are 15 residues in the CDR3. The CDR3 protein is CASSPPVTARSEQYF. The CDR3 region has the DNA TGTGCCAGCTCACCACCGGTAACAGCCAGGTCCGAGCAGTACTTC.

V usage is TRBV2 and J usage is TRBJ2-1; tentatively, D is TRBD1 (6 bases). The CDR3 totals 15 residues. Trimming removed 7 bases from V and 0 bases from J, with 13 bases in between. Germline CDR1 is SNHLY and CDR2 is FYNNEI. Here the CDR3 reads CASILTGHSYNEQFF. In nucleotides, the CDR3 is TGTGCCAGCATTTTGACAGGACACTCCTACAATGAGCAGTTCTTC.

The V and J genes are TRBV7-9 and TRBJ1-3, with 7 positions matching TRBD1. The CDR3 is made up of 12 amino acids. Trimming took 5 bases from V and 12 from J; bases not matched to a gene: 7. Germline V gene lookup returns CDR1 SEHNR and CDR2 FQNEAQ (reference sequence). The CDR3 DNA follows: TGTGCCAGCAGCCCAGGACAGGCCCACATATATTTT. Protein sequence: CASSPGQAHIYF.

The V gene is TRBV18, the J gene TRBJ2-5; 8 bases map to TRBD2. Trimming cost V 2 bases and J 5 bases; bases outside gene matches: 7. CDR3 length equals 15 residues. Germline assignment: CDR1 KGHSH and CDR2 LQKENI. In DNA, the CDR3 is TGTGCCAGCTCACCAGCAGCGGGAGAGAGGGAGACCCAGTACTTC. It specifies CASSPAAGERETQYF.

J is TRBJ2-7 and V is TRBV19, with TRBD2 matching 9 bases. Germline V CDR1 and CDR2: LNHDA, SQIVND (reference sequence). The CDR3 extends over 16 amino acids. Trimming took 3 bases from V and 7 from J; bases not matched to a gene: 13. In nucleotides, the CDR3 is TGTGCCAGTAGTATTGGGCTAGCGGGACCTTCAAGGGAGCAGTACTTC. Translated, it gives CASSIGLAGPSREQYF.

The V and J genes are TRBV19 and TRBJ2-5, with D possibly TRBD2 on 7 matching bases. The germline gives CDR1 LNHDA, CDR2 SQIVND (reference sequence). V was shortened by 7 bases and J by 5 bases, with 14 bases between the two germline ends. There are 13 residues in the CDR3. CDR3 in DNA: TGTGCCAGTAACCCGAGGGGGGGGGAGACCCAGTACTTC. It is translated as CASNPRGGETQYF. Full variable domain (remainder filled in from reference TRBV19 and TRBJ2-5): DGGITQSPKYLFRKEGQNVTLSCEQNLNHDAMYWYRQDPGQGLRLIYYSQIVNDFQKGDIAEGYSVSREKKESFPLTVTSAQKNPTAFYLCASNPRGGETQYFGPGTRLLVL.

The chain links TRBV15 to TRBJ1-1; maybe TRBD1 (6 bases). Trimming took off 3 bases at V and 4 bases at J, with 12 bases between the two ends. Germline assignment: CDR1 LNHNV and CDR2 YYDKDF (reference sequence). The length of the CDR3 is 14 residues. The CDR3 DNA follows: TGTGCCACCAGCAGGGCTCAGGGGACCACTGAAGCTTTCTTT. Amino acid sequence: CATSRAQGTTEAFF.

The DNA for the CDR3 is TGTGCCAGCAGCGTATCTCCTCTCTCCTACAATGAGCAGTTCTTC. Protein sequence: CASSVSPLSYNEQFF. The chain uses TRBV9 and TRBJ2-1; no clear D. The ends were cut back, 1 base at V and 0 bases at J, with 8 bases in the middle. CDR1 is SGDLS, CDR2 YYNGEE, per germline. This CDR3 spans 15 amino acids.

The chain couples TRBV5-1 to TRBJ1-1; no definite D call. This CDR3 region has 13 residues. Germline V gene sequence: CDR1 SGHRS, CDR2 YFSETQ. V lost 6 bases and J lost 1, with 10 bases in between. CDR3 sequence: CASTSETNTEAFF. The DNA for the CDR3 is TGCGCCAGCACCTCGGAGACGAACACTGAAGCTTTCTTT.

The chain joins TRBV18 to TRBJ1-1; no definite D call. The length of the CDR3 is 15 residues. Trimming shortened V by 1 base and J by 4 bases, and 13 bases separated the two germline ends. Looked up from germline, CDR1 is KGHSH and CDR2 is LQKENI. CDR3 amino acids: CASSPLPGVATEAFF. The CDR3 nucleotides are TGTGCCAGCTCACCACTTCCGGGAGTGGCCACTGAAGCTTTCTTT.

The chain couples TRBV18 to TRBJ1-1, with D uncertain. Trimming took off 3 bases at V and 10 bases at J, with 18 bases between the two ends. The CDR3 runs 14 residues. Germline V lookup: CDR1 KGHSH, CDR2 LQKENI. The CDR3 spells CASSPSSSESGAFF. The CDR3 DNA follows: TGTGCCAGCTCACCGTCGTCCTCAGAGTCGGGAGCTTTCTTT. Full variable domain (rest looked up from reference TRBV18 and TRBJ1-1): NAGVMQNPRHLVRRRGQEARLRCSPMKGHSHVYWYRQLPEEGLKFMVYLQKENIIDESGMPKERFSAEFPKEGPSILRIQQVVRGDSAAYFCASSPSSSESGAFFGQGTRLTVV.